Sequencing of this T cell receptor beta chain was carried out in a study of blood T cell repertoires in COVID-19. Study-wide context: The United States, Italy and Spain provided the acute and convalescent COVID-19 samples.

Germline V gives CDR1 SGHRS, CDR2 YFSETQ. This CDR3 region has 16 residues. V lost 3 bases to trimming and J lost 0 bases; unmatched junction nucleotides: 4. The Seattle patients joined while their infection was active and were tracked longitudinally afterward. In the authors' methods: For nucleated cells, counts were estimated from reference gene primer amplification. Only in-frame clones appear in the TCRdb table, and some are missing; sequencing was by immunoSEQ multiplex PCR. V, J and clone size reflect that table, while D and trimming were determined from the DNA. The data contain 55,000 to 65,000 clones, approximately 75% of them seen just once; the ten biggest clones take up under 40%.

The receptor's source is a man in his sixties with COVID-19, enrolled during active disease. The rearrangement links TRBV5-1 to TRBJ2-5; 11 bases line up with TRBD1. Sequenced material: peripheral blood. This CDR3 is CASSSGTGGYQETQYF. CDR3 nucleotide sequence: TGCGCCAGCAGCTCCGGGACAGGGGGGTACCAAGAGACCCAGTACTTC.